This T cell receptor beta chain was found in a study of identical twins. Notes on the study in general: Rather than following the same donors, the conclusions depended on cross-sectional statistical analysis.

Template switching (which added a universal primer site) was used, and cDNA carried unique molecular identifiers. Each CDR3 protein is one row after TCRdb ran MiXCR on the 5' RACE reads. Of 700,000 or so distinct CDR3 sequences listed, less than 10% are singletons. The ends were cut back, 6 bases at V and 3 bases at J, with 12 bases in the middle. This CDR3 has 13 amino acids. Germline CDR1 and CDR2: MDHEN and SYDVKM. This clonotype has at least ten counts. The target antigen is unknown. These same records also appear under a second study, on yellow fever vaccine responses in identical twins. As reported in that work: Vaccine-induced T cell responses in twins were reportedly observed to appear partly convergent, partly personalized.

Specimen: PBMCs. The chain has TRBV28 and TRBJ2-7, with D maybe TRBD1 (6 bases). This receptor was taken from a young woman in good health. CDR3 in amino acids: CASSQDRIYEQYF. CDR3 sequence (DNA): TGTGCCAGCAGCCAGGACAGAATCTACGAGCAGTACTTC.